This T cell receptor (beta chain) appears in the sequencing data of a study of cytomegalovirus exposure and HLA in healthy donors. Findings and limits, study-wide: As a later analysis showed, several of the most significant clusters appeared to be linked to common viral pathogens. In an earlier analysis, in roughly 600 donors, most V segments appeared productive either ~87% or ~30% of the time.

The PCR was carried out with 60 Vbeta primers and 13 Jbeta primers. The table came from immunoSEQ multiplex PCR; TCRdb's copy has only in-frame clones and leaves some out. The table lists around 100,000 clones, roughly 70% of them singletons. There are a few counts of this clone. Its antigen remains unknown. Losses at the gene ends were 1 base for V and 0 bases for J; bases not matched to a gene: 4. Germline CDR1 GTSNPN, CDR2 SVGIG (reference sequence). The length of the CDR3 is 16 residues. The rearrangement uses TRBV30 and TRBJ1-3; 9 positions agree with TRBD1. Sample: PBMCs. This clonotype was sampled from a man aged 40-49 years in good health and CMV-seropositive. CDR3 DNA sequence: TGTGCCTGGAGTGGGGGGACAGGGCACTCTGGAAACACCATATATTTT. This sequence encodes CAWSGGTGHSGNTIYF.